The entry that follows covers one T cell receptor (beta chain) sequence. Profiled with immunoSEQ multiplex PCR; TCRdb holds only in-frame clones, not every one. The data contain about 160,000 clones, 96% of them singletons. The data belong to a study of control samples from healthy donors and cancer patients. CDR1 is SGDLS and CDR2 is YYNGEE in the germline V gene. CDR3 size: 14 residues. V was pared by 6 bases and J by 0 bases, with 10 bases between. The sequence was obtained from a woman younger than 45 in good health. This sequence joins TRBV9 and TRBJ1-3; possibly TRBD1 for D (5 bases). The material sequenced was blood. The CDR3 sequence: CASTSGGSGNTIYF. The CDR3 DNA is TGTGCCAGCACCTCCGGGGGCTCTGGAAACACCATATATTTT.